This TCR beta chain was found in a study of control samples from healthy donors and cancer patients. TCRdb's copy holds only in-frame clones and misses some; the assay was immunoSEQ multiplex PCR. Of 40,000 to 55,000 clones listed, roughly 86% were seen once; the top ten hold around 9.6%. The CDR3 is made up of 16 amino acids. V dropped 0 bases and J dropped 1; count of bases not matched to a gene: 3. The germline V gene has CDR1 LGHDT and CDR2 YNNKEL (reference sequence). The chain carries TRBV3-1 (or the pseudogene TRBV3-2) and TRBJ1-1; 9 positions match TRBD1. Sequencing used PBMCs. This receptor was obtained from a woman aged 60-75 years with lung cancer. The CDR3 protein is CASSQEQGAWNTEAFF. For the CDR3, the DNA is TGTGCCAGCAGCCAAGAACAGGGGGCCTGGAACACTGAAGCTTTCTTT.